The 13 T cell receptor beta chains listed next were all sequenced from one sample in a study of cytomegalovirus exposure and HLA in healthy donors. The study ran its PCR with 60 Vbeta and 13 Jbeta primers. Repertoires were generated with immunoSEQ multiplex PCR, while TCRdb's copy carries only in-frame clones and drops some. This table has just over 200,000 clones, around four fifths appearing once. Sequenced input: PBMCs. These receptors came from a woman aged 40-49 years in good health and CMV-seronegative.

This sequence joins TRBV5-1 and TRBJ2-7; the match to TRBD1 covers 8 bases. Germline CDR1 SGHRS, CDR2 YFSETQ. V gave up 0 bases and J gave up 7 bases; unmatched junction bases: 9. This CDR3 spans 15 amino acids. CDR3 amino acids: CASSLEGNRGYEQYF. In DNA, the CDR3 is TGCGCCAGCAGCTTGGAGGGGAACAGGGGGTATGAGCAGTACTTC.

This CDR3 reads CASSLILAGVGNEQFF. The CDR3 nucleotides read TGTGCCAGCAGTTTAATTCTAGCGGGAGTAGGCAATGAGCAGTTCTTC. V and J are TRBV27 and TRBJ2-1, with 10 positions matching TRBD2. In germline, CDR1 is MNHEY, CDR2 SMNVEV (reference sequence). The CDR3 covers 16 residues. After removal of 2 bases from V and 6 bases from J, the junction contained 7 bases not matched to a gene.

The rearrangement links TRBV5-1 to TRBJ2-1; 9 positions match TRBD1. The CDR3 has 14 residues. The junction had 6 bases not matched to a gene; V was cut back by 4 bases and J by 7 bases. Germline CDR1 reads SGHRS; CDR2 reads YFSETQ. CDR3 protein: CASSHGTGINEQFF. CDR3 nucleotides: TGCGCCAGCAGCCACGGGACAGGGATAAATGAGCAGTTCTTC.

V gene TRBV11-2 combines with J gene TRBJ2-3, with 13 bases fitting TRBD2. This CDR3 has 16 amino acids. Per germline, CDR1 SGHAT and CDR2 FQNNGV. With 5 bases clipped from V and 5 bases from J, the junction kept 7 bases outside the gene matches. In DNA form, the CDR3 reads TGTGCCAGCAGCATTCTGACTAGCGGGAGGCGAGATACGCAGTATTTT. This sequence encodes CASSILTSGRRDTQYF.

The chain uses TRBV27 and TRBJ2-7; D is possibly TRBD1 (5 bases). This CDR3 contains 13 residues. Germline loops: CDR1 MNHEY, CDR2 SMNVEV (reference sequence). The ends were cut back, 6 bases at V and 6 bases at J, with 15 bases in the middle. The CDR3 loop reads CASRQLTEAEQYF. The CDR3 DNA is TGTGCCAGCAGACAATTGACAGAGGCCGAGCAGTACTTC.

J is TRBJ2-2 and V is TRBV9, with 11 bases that match TRBD2. Per the germline V gene, CDR1 is SGDLS and CDR2 is YYNGEE. The length of the CDR3 is 18 residues. Unmatched junction bases numbered 5, after V lost 1 base and J lost 0 bases. CDR3 sequence (DNA): TGTGCCAGCAGCGTACCACTAGCGGGAGATACGAACACCGGGGAGCTGTTTTTT. This sequence encodes CASSVPLAGDTNTGELFF.

The table lists this clone with a count of one. The chain combines TRBV11-1 with TRBJ2-5; unclear D gene. CDR1 is SGHAT, CDR2 FQDESV, per germline (reference sequence). The V and J ends lost 5 bases and 5 bases respectively, with 18 bases between them. CDR3 length: 15 residues. CDR3 protein: CASSINVVEHETQYF. Here the CDR3 DNA reads TGTGCCAGCAGCATAAACGTGGTGGAGCACGAGACCCAGTACTTC.

J is TRBJ1-4 and V is TRBV28; D call uncertain. CDR3 size: 16 residues. Germline loops: CDR1 MDHEN, CDR2 SYDVKM. The V end was cut by 5 bases, the J end by 3 bases, with 16 bases between. CDR3 sequence reads: CASSTETRSANEKLFF. In DNA, the CDR3 is TGTGCCAGCAGTACCGAGACTCGTTCGGCTAATGAAAAACTGTTTTTT.

The rearrangement joins TRBV4-1 to TRBJ1-1; D call uncertain. V shed 1 base and J shed 4 bases, with 13 bases lying between them. This CDR3 is 15 amino acids long. Germline assignment: CDR1 MGHRA and CDR2 YSYEKL. The CDR3 sequence: CASSQGRGITTEAFF. CDR3 in DNA: TGCGCCAGCAGCCAAGGTCGGGGTATTACCACTGAAGCTTTCTTT.

The gene calls are TRBV7-6 and TRBJ2-3; unclear D gene. V lost 0 bases and J lost 0, with 4 bases in between. This CDR3 contains 14 residues. In germline, CDR1 is SGHVS, CDR2 FNYEAQ. This chain's CDR3 is CASSLAPSTDTQYF. The CDR3 nucleotides read TGTGCCAGCAGCTTAGCCCCTAGCACAGATACGCAGTATTTT.

This chain links TRBV19 with TRBJ1-5; unclear D gene. Germline V lookup: CDR1 LNHDA, CDR2 SQIVND (reference sequence). Trimming left V 5 bases short and J 4 bases short, with 21 bases between. CDR3 length: 17 residues. The CDR3 DNA reads TGTGCCAGTAGTTTCCGTGTCAGGAAAGGGAGGAATCAGCCCCAGCATTTT. Its translation: CASSFRVRKGRNQPQHF. Drawing the rest from reference TRBV19 and TRBJ1-5, the complete variable domain is DGGITQSPKYLFRKEGQNVTLSCEQNLNHDAMYWYRQDPGQGLRLIYYSQIVNDFQKGDIAEGYSVSREKKESFPLTVTSAQKNPTAFYLCASSFRVRKGRNQPQHFGDGTRLSIL.

The chain links TRBV4-2 to TRBJ1-1; weak D call: TRBD1 (5 bases). This CDR3 region has 13 residues. Germline V gives CDR1 LGHNA, CDR2 YNFKEQ. V was pared by 0 bases and J by 12 bases, with 14 bases between. CDR3 in amino acids: CASSQDYAGITFF. CDR3 sequence (DNA): TGTGCCAGCAGCCAAGATTATGCAGGGATCACTTTCTTT.

The rearrangement uses TRBV5-1 and TRBJ1-3, with 9 bases matching TRBD1. The germline CDR1 and CDR2 sequences are SGHRS and YFSETQ. V shed 4 bases, J shed 0 bases, and the junction held 14 bases outside the gene matches. The length of the CDR3 is 19 residues. This CDR3 is CASSPAPDRGPLSGNTIYF. CDR3 nucleotide sequence: TGCGCCAGCAGCCCTGCTCCGGACAGGGGCCCTCTCTCTGGAAACACCATATATTTT. The entire variable domain, with the rest obtained from reference TRBV5-1 and TRBJ1-3, is as follows: KAGVTQTPRYLIKTRGQQVTLSCSPISGHRSVSWYQQTPGQGLQFLFEYFSETQRNKGNFPGRFSGRQFSNSRSEMNVSTLELGDSALYLCASSPAPDRGPLSGNTIYFGEGSWLTVV.